Shown below are 5 T cell receptor beta chains from a single sample sequenced in a study of tumor-infiltrating lymphocytes in primary liver carcinoma. Unsorted bulk tissue, 20-30 mg of it, served as the source for co-extraction of RNA and DNA. The template, roughly 550 ng total RNA, yielded TCR beta cDNA made with a constant-region primer. Amplification in three nested multiplex PCR rounds with slightly modified ARM-PCR gave rise to TCR beta libraries. With TRBV1-TRBV30 forward primers and a C-beta reverse primer, the first two PCR rounds were run for roughly 10 cycles each. MiXCR, applied by TCRdb to the multiplex PCR reads, yields one record per CDR3 protein. Among 95,000 to 100,000 distinct CDR3 sequences listed, 65% to 75% were seen once. Sequencing was done on a sample of liver tumor tissue from sampling region 2. Noted subset: tumor region T2, inferior pole. These receptors came from a woman aged 55-70 years with primary liver carcinoma and hepatitis B virus infection.

This clonotype was seen more than once but under ten times. The V and J genes are TRBV11-1 and TRBJ2-2, with 7 bases fitting TRBD2. Losses at the gene ends were 6 bases for V and 3 bases for J; bases not matched to a gene: 7. CDR3 size: 15 residues. Germline loops: CDR1 SGHAT, CDR2 FQDESV (reference sequence). The CDR3 protein is CASRKRGVDTGELFF. The CDR3 DNA reads as TGTGCCAGCAGAAAGCGGGGTGTTGACACCGGGGAGCTGTTTTTT.

This clonotype showed up just once. The conserved closing phenylalanine or tryptophan is absent in this CDR3, likely reflecting a read error. The rearrangement uses TRBV29-1 and TRBJ2-7; TRBD2 aligns across 9 bases. Germline V gene data show CDR1 as SQVTM and CDR2 as ANQGSEA. CDR3 length: 13 amino acids. The CDR3 nucleotides are TGCAGAGTGGGGGGGACTAGCAGCGACGAGCAGTACTTG. Protein product: CRVGGTSSDEQYL.

By share, this clonotype counts as medium-sized. The gene calls are TRBV11-2 and TRBJ2-1; 10 nucleotides match TRBD2. The CDR3 totals 13 residues. V lost 4 bases and J lost 9; bases outside the gene matches: 3. Germline-derived CDR1 and CDR2 are SGHAT and FQNNGV. CDR3 in DNA: TGTGCCAGCAGCTGGACTAGCGGTGGTGAGCAGTTCTTC. It is translated as CASSWTSGGEQFF.

The DNA for the CDR3 is TGTGCCAGCAGTTACCCAGGACAGGTTAACGCCGGGGAGCTGTTTTTT. It codes for CASSYPGQVNAGELFF. The gene calls are TRBV6-5 and TRBJ2-2, with TRBD1 matching over 7 bases. V shed 2 bases and J 6 bases; nucleotides not matched to a gene: 9. The germline CDR1 and CDR2 sequences are MNHEY and SVGAGI. The length of the CDR3 is 16 residues.

This clonotype was picked up many times. The chain couples TRBV29-1 to TRBJ1-5; the match to TRBD1 covers 8 bases. After removal of 7 bases from V and 5 bases from J, the junction contained 4 bases not matched to a gene. Per germline, CDR1 SQVTM and CDR2 ANQGSEA. CDR3 length: 12 residues. This chain's CDR3 is CSAGQGDQPQHF. The CDR3 DNA sequence: TGCAGCGCAGGACAGGGAGATCAGCCCCAGCATTTT.